This TCR beta chain was identified during a study of T-cell reconstitution after alpha-beta-depleted transplantation in children. Germline CDR1 reads MNHNS; CDR2 reads SASEGT. CDR3 length: 16 residues. Deletions cut 7 bases from V and 2 bases from J, with 19 bases between. Points from the study as a whole: The study reportedly traced alpha-beta T cells about two months after transplant to several hundred expanded graft clones.

Library preparation (for TCRbeta) was performed with unique molecular identifiers. TCRdb re-analysed the PCR reads in MiXCR, keeping a single row per CDR3 protein. The sample includes around 250,000 distinct CDR3 sequences, less than 9% of them seen just once. About this clonotype: Antigen unknown.

The sequence was collected from a male patient under 18 who had a stem cell transplant for acute lymphoblastic leukemia, so the T cells may come from the graft donor. The specimen comprised PBMCs, mostly from graft donor cells, sampled 180 days after TCRalphabeta/CD19-depleted stem cell transplant. V gene TRBV6-1 combines with J gene TRBJ2-3; D is possibly TRBD2 (5 bases). CDR3 DNA sequence: TGTGCCAGCAAGAGCGGTTTTCCCTCCGCCACAGATACGCAGTATTTT. It translates to CASKSGFPSATDTQYF.